What follows are 17 T cell receptor beta chains derived from one specimen sequenced in a study of shared T cell receptors in the human thymus. TCRdb's copy holds only in-frame clones and misses some; the assay was immunoSEQ multiplex PCR. The repertoire holds roughly 410,000 clones, with just under 95% as singletons. Sequencing was carried out using thymocytes. The receptors were sampled from a human donor.

The chain has TRBV11-1 and TRBJ2-1; no clear D. V was trimmed by 5 bases and J by 2 bases, leaving 7 bases between them. This CDR3 spans 13 amino acids. Germline V gene sequence: CDR1 SGHAT, CDR2 FQDESV (reference sequence). CDR3 bases: TGTGCCAGCAGCCCCTATGCCTACAATGAGCAGTTCTTC. It encodes CASSPYAYNEQFF. Full variable domain (remainder filled in from reference TRBV11-1 and TRBJ2-1): EAEVAQSPRYKITEKSQAVAFWCDPISGHATLYWYRQILGQGPELLVQFQDESVVDDSQLPKDRFSAERLKGVDSTLKIQPAELGDSAMYLCASSPYAYNEQFFGPGTRLTVL.

The J gene is TRBJ1-5, the V gene TRBV2, with 7 bases fitting TRBD1. Per the germline V gene, CDR1 is SNHLY and CDR2 is FYNNEI. There are 17 residues in the CDR3. With 1 base clipped from V and 1 base from J, the junction kept 7 bases outside the gene matches. CDR3 in DNA: TGTGCCAGCAGTGAAGAGGGGGACAGAAAAAGCAATCAGCCCCAGCATTTT. Amino acids: CASSEEGDRKSNQPQHF.

The rearrangement links TRBV18 to TRBJ2-5; D gene unclear. Between the trimmed V and J ends, which lost 3 bases and 1 base, there was a span of 6 bases. This CDR3 is 13 amino acids long. Per the germline V gene, CDR1 is KGHSH and CDR2 is LQKENI. DNA for the CDR3: TGTGCCAGCTCACCTGGTACCCAAGAGACCCAGTACTTC. Amino acid sequence: CASSPGTQETQYF.

The V call is TRBV2, the J call TRBJ2-7; TRBD1 matches at 7 bases. This CDR3 has 15 residues. V was pared by 6 bases and J by 2 bases, with 10 bases of the junction left unmatched. Germline loops: CDR1 SNHLY, CDR2 FYNNEI. The CDR3 region is CASRKDRETPYEQYF. CDR3 in DNA: TGTGCCAGCAGAAAAGACAGGGAAACCCCCTACGAGCAGTACTTC.

The chain uses TRBV15 and TRBJ1-5; 7 bases are a match to TRBD1. The germline V gene encodes CDR1 LNHNV and CDR2 YYDKDF (reference sequence). The CDR3 totals 18 residues. V dropped 2 bases and J dropped 5; count of bases not matched to a gene: 15. The CDR3 loop is CATSRKKKRDRSDQPQHF. The CDR3 coding sequence is TGTGCCACCAGCAGAAAAAAAAAGAGGGACAGATCGGATCAGCCCCAGCATTTT.

A single count supports this clone. The chain joins TRBV28 to TRBJ2-2; no reliable D call. This CDR3 is 14 amino acids long. Trimming left V 6 bases short and J 6 bases short, with 14 bases between. Germline V gives CDR1 MDHEN, CDR2 SYDVKM. As DNA, the CDR3 is TGTGCCAGCAGCCAAAAGAGACGAGCCGGGGAGCTGTTTTTT. Protein sequence: CASSQKRRAGELFF.

The chain links TRBV6-5 to TRBJ2-7; 7 bases line up with TRBD1. The germline CDR1 and CDR2 sequences are MNHEY and SVGAGI. The CDR3 has 14 residues. After removal of 4 bases from V and 1 base from J, the junction contained 4 bases not matched to a gene. For the CDR3, the DNA is TGTGCCAGCAGTTGGGACAGCGAATCCTACGAGCAGTACTTC. Translating it yields CASSWDSESYEQYF.

J is TRBJ1-1 and V is TRBV27, with a tentative D call TRBD1 (5 bases). Germline-derived CDR1 and CDR2 are MNHEY and SMNVEV (reference sequence). V dropped 1 base and J dropped 6 bases, with 9 bases sitting between them. The CDR3 consists of 13 residues. CDR3 region: CASSLFAGAEAFF. In nucleotides, the CDR3 is TGTGCCAGCAGTTTATTCGCGGGGGCTGAAGCTTTCTTT.

V is TRBV21-1 and J is TRBJ2-7; TRBD1, the D gene given by the table, was not confirmed from the DNA. TRBV21-1 is tagged as a pseudogene. CDR3 length: 13 residues. The CDR3 loop reads CARLRQASYEQYF. CDR3 bases: TGTGCCCGCCTCCGACAGGCGTCCTACGAGCAGTACTTC.

This chain connects TRBV27 to TRBJ2-3; 8 bases align to TRBD1. Germline V gene data show CDR1 as MNHEY and CDR2 as SMNVEV (reference sequence). Losses at the gene ends were 3 bases for V and 3 bases for J; bases not matched to a gene: 5. This CDR3 is built from 15 residues. CDR3 protein: CASSLGRGPTDTQYF. As DNA, the CDR3 is TGTGCCAGCAGTTTGGGCAGGGGGCCTACAGATACGCAGTATTTT.

V and J are TRBV10-3 and TRBJ1-1; TRBD1 might be the D (6 bases). V was pared by 8 bases and J by 4 bases, with 11 bases between. Germline V CDR1 and CDR2: ENHRY, SYGVKD. The CDR3 contains 12 residues. CDR3 sequence: CAIGWGATEAFF. CDR3 bases: TGTGCCATCGGGTGGGGGGCCACTGAAGCTTTCTTT.

V usage is TRBV27 and J usage is TRBJ2-7, with D tentatively TRBD1 (6 bases). The CDR3 totals 12 residues. V lost 6 bases, J lost 6 bases, and 12 bases lay in between. CDR1 and CDR2 (germline): MNHEY, SMNVEV (reference sequence). The CDR3 sequence: CASRQQGCEQYF. DNA for the CDR3: TGTGCCAGCAGGCAACAGGGTTGCGAGCAGTACTTC.

The V and J genes are TRBV4-3 and TRBJ1-2; 9 bases agree with TRBD1. CDR1 is LGHNA and CDR2 is YSLEER in the germline V gene. The CDR3 extends over 16 amino acids. The ends lost 0 bases at V and 6 bases at J; junction bases unmatched: 8. CDR3 sequence: CASSQERTGTGHGYTF. For the CDR3, the DNA is TGCGCCAGCAGCCAAGAACGGACCGGGACAGGGCATGGCTACACCTTC.

This chain joins TRBV28 and TRBJ2-7, with D maybe TRBD2 (5 bases). The V and J ends lost 4 bases and 0 bases respectively, with 13 bases between them. The CDR3 sequence is 15 residues long. Germline V gives CDR1 MDHEN, CDR2 SYDVKM. CDR3 bases: TGTGCCAGCAGTTCGCGGACTGGAAGCTCCTACGAGCAGTACTTC. This codes for CASSSRTGSSYEQYF. Using reference TRBV28 and TRBJ2-7 for the parts outside the CDR3, the full variable domain is DVKVTQSSRYLVKRTGEKVFLECVQDMDHENMFWYRQDPGLGLRLIYFSYDVKMKEKGDIPEGYSVSREKKERFSLILESASTNQTSMYLCASSSRTGSSYEQYFGPGTRLTVT.

The chain links TRBV19 to TRBJ2-3; D tentatively fits TRBD1 or TRBD2 (5 bases each). The CDR3 loop spans 13 amino acids. The germline CDR1 and CDR2 sequences are LNHDA and SQIVND (reference sequence). V gave up 5 bases and J gave up 7 bases, with 13 bases separating them. In DNA, the CDR3 is TGTGCCAGTAGTGAGGGGTGGGAGAATACGCAGTATTTT. Its protein is CASSEGWENTQYF.

The chain joins TRBV10-2 to TRBJ2-7; 8 nucleotides line up with TRBD2. From germline, CDR1 is WSHSY and CDR2 SAAADI. Losses at the gene ends were 4 bases for V and 2 bases for J; bases not matched to a gene: 13. The CDR3 extends over 17 amino acids. CDR3: CASSARLSGGGTYEQYF. The CDR3 coding sequence is TGCGCCAGCAGTGCACGACTTTCGGGAGGGGGGACCTACGAGCAGTACTTC.

This clone was recorded only once. The V and J genes are TRBV15 and TRBJ1-4, with D uncertain. The CDR3 is 15 residues long. Germline CDR1 and CDR2: LNHNV and YYDKDF (reference sequence). V was trimmed by 6 bases and J by 0 bases, leaving 11 bases between them. The chain's CDR3 is CATRGLEATNEKLFF. In DNA form, the CDR3 reads TGTGCCACCAGGGGATTGGAGGCAACTAATGAAAAACTGTTTTTT.